This T cell receptor beta chain was sequenced during a study of neurological immune-mediated disorders. Whole-study results and caveats: When the repertoires were grouped phylogenetically, those of 18 of the 34 multiple sclerosis patients came together in a single cluster of related CDR3 sequences, which points to a possible repertoire-level signature.

Unsorted libraries came from 2 million PBMCs stored at -80 °C. This clonotype was observed many times. The target antigen is unknown. The cDNA came from 5'RACE, which used 10-nucleotide random UMIs. TCRdb recomputed calls from the 5' RACE reads with MiXCR, one row per CDR3 protein. The table shows 55,000 to 70,000 distinct CDR3 sequences, with around 4.2% occurring only once. Sequenced material: PBMCs. This TCR was sampled from a man younger than 45 with multiple sclerosis.

CDR3 region: CASSDSDSPETDTQYF. CDR3 in DNA: TGCGCCAGCAGTGATTCGGACTCACCCGAAACAGATACGCAGTATTTT. The gene calls are TRBV10-1 and TRBJ2-3; D perhaps matches TRBD2 (5 bases). V was clipped by 3 bases and J by 3 bases, with 16 bases between them. The CDR3 has 16 amino acids. CDR1 and CDR2 (germline): WNHNN, SYGVQD (reference sequence).